A selection of T cell receptor beta chains follows, all from one sample in a study of neurological immune-mediated disorders. TCRdb reanalysed the 5' RACE reads using MiXCR and keeps one entry per CDR3 protein. The repertoire holds 65,000 to 85,000 distinct CDR3 sequences, with more than 5% as singletons. The sequenced material came from PBMCs. These receptors all stem from a woman aged 55-69 years with multiple sclerosis. CDR3s include the opening cysteine and the closing phenylalanine or tryptophan. D genes are given only for firm matches. A clone size is listed for some rows: how often the clone was seen (once, few, many), or a class if it is expanded.

d_call: TRBD2
cdr3_length: 17
j_call: TRBJ2-5
clone_size: few
v_call: TRBV7-7
cdr3_aa: CASSLDAVRDYQETQYF
cdr3_nt: TGTGCCAGCAGCTTAGACGCCGTCCGGGACTATCAAGAGACCCAGTACTTC

d_call: -
cdr3_length: 12
j_call: TRBJ2-5
clone_size: many
v_call: TRBV7-9
cdr3_aa: CASSGQQETQYF
cdr3_nt: TGTGCCAGCAGCGGACAGCAAGAGACCCAGTACTTC

d_call: -
cdr3_length: 16
j_call: TRBJ2-7
clone_size: many
v_call: TRBV15
cdr3_aa: CATSRDLSGMGYEQYF
cdr3_nt: TGTGCCACCAGCAGAGATCTGTCAGGGATGGGCTACGAGCAGTACTTC

d_call: -
cdr3_length: 15
j_call: TRBJ1-1
clone_size: many
v_call: TRBV5-5
cdr3_aa: CASRVNGQSGTEAFF
cdr3_nt: TGTGCCAGCAGAGTAAACGGACAGTCGGGGACTGAAGCTTTCTTT

d_call: TRBD1
cdr3_length: 15
j_call: TRBJ2-7
clone_size: many
v_call: TRBV5-1
cdr3_aa: CASSLDGTASYEQYF
cdr3_nt: TGCGCCAGCAGCTTGGACGGGACAGCCTCCTACGAGCAGTACTTC

d_call: -
cdr3_length: 16
j_call: TRBJ2-1
clone_size: -
v_call: TRBV27
cdr3_aa: CASSLTGPSSYNEQFF
cdr3_nt: TGTGCCAGCAGCCTGACAGGTCCAAGCTCCTACAATGAGCAGTTCTTT

d_call: -
cdr3_length: 15
j_call: TRBJ2-7
clone_size: many
v_call: TRBV5-8
cdr3_aa: CASNGVTVSQYEQYF
cdr3_nt: TGTGCCAGCAACGGTGTCACCGTCTCCCAATACGAGCAGTACTTC

d_call: -
cdr3_length: 15
j_call: TRBJ2-3
clone_size: many
v_call: TRBV11-2
cdr3_aa: CASSLSRASLGTQYF
cdr3_nt: TGTGCCAGCAGCTTATCAAGGGCCAGTCTGGGTACGCAGTATTTT

d_call: -
cdr3_length: 15
j_call: TRBJ2-7
clone_size: many
v_call: TRBV10-3
cdr3_aa: CAISQEGARNYEQYF
cdr3_nt: TGTGCCATCAGTCAGGAGGGGGCGCGGAACTACGAGCAGTACTTC

d_call: TRBD1
cdr3_length: 12
j_call: TRBJ2-7
clone_size: many
v_call: TRBV5-5
cdr3_aa: CASSWTGEEQYF
cdr3_nt: TGTGCCAGCAGCTGGACAGGGGAAGAGCAGTACTTC

d_call: -
cdr3_length: 13
j_call: TRBJ2-2
clone_size: many
v_call: TRBV5-1
cdr3_aa: CASSSLFDGELFF
cdr3_nt: TGCGCCAGCAGCTCCCTCTTTGACGGGGAGCTGTTTTTT

d_call: TRBD2
cdr3_length: 15
j_call: TRBJ2-7
clone_size: many
v_call: TRBV4-1
cdr3_aa: CASSQATSGLYEQYF
cdr3_nt: TGCGCCAGCAGCCAAGCTACTAGCGGGTTATACGAGCAGTACTTC

d_call: -
cdr3_length: 12
j_call: TRBJ2-5
clone_size: -
v_call: TRBV20-1
cdr3_aa: CSAPLTRETQYF
cdr3_nt: TGCAGTGCTCCCCTGACAAGGGAGACCCAGTACTTC

d_call: TRBD1
cdr3_length: 14
j_call: TRBJ2-7
clone_size: -
v_call: TRBV12-3/TRBV12-4
cdr3_aa: CASSFGDRVSEQYF
cdr3_nt: TGTGCCAGCAGTTTCGGGGACAGGGTCTCCGAGCAGTACTTC

d_call: -
cdr3_length: 18
j_call: TRBJ2-4
clone_size: many
v_call: TRBV20-1
cdr3_aa: CSARPPGLRNRMENIQYF
cdr3_nt: TGCAGTGCTAGACCCCCGGGCCTCCGAAACAGGATGGAAAACATTCAGTACTTC

d_call: -
cdr3_length: 13
j_call: TRBJ2-5
clone_size: many
v_call: TRBV6-6
cdr3_aa: CASSYAGTETQYF
cdr3_nt: TGTGCCAGCAGTTACGCGGGAACAGAGACCCAGTACTTC

d_call: TRBD2
cdr3_length: 15
j_call: TRBJ2-3
clone_size: few
v_call: TRBV27
cdr3_aa: CASSLTSGFINTQYF
cdr3_nt: TGTGCCAGCAGTTTAACTAGCGGATTCATAAATACGCAGTATTTT

d_call: -
cdr3_length: 13
j_call: TRBJ2-7
clone_size: many
v_call: TRBV5-1
cdr3_aa: CASSLERTYEQYF
cdr3_nt: TGCGCCAGCAGCTTGGAAAGGACCTACGAGCAGTACTTC

d_call: -
cdr3_length: 16
j_call: TRBJ2-3
clone_size: -
v_call: TRBV5-1
cdr3_aa: CASSSGAAALTDTQYF
cdr3_nt: TGCGCCAGCAGCTCCGGGGCCGCCGCATTAACAGATACGCAGTATTTT

d_call: TRBD1
cdr3_length: 15
j_call: TRBJ2-1
clone_size: few
v_call: TRBV12-3/TRBV12-4
cdr3_aa: CASRSRGQGYNEQFF
cdr3_nt: TGTGCCAGCAGAAGCAGGGGGCAAGGTTACAATGAGCAGTTCTTC

d_call: -
cdr3_length: 14
j_call: TRBJ1-2
clone_size: many
v_call: TRBV12-3/TRBV12-4
cdr3_aa: CASSLRQSFYGYTF
cdr3_nt: TGTGCCAGCAGTTTAAGACAGAGTTTTTATGGCTACACCTTC

d_call: -
cdr3_length: 12
j_call: TRBJ1-5
clone_size: -
v_call: TRBV2
cdr3_aa: CASSGGVQPQHF
cdr3_nt: TGTGCCAGCAGTGGTGGTGTGCAGCCCCAGCATTTT

d_call: -
cdr3_length: 13
j_call: TRBJ2-1
clone_size: many
v_call: TRBV20-1
cdr3_aa: CSARDPGQTQQFF
cdr3_nt: TGCAGTGCTAGAGATCCCGGACAAACTCAGCAGTTCTTC

d_call: -
cdr3_length: 16
j_call: TRBJ2-6
clone_size: many
v_call: TRBV6-5
cdr3_aa: CASRRGDSSGANVLTF
cdr3_nt: TGTGCCAGCAGGCGGGGTGACAGCTCTGGGGCCAACGTCCTGACTTTC

d_call: TRBD2
cdr3_length: 15
j_call: TRBJ2-3
clone_size: many
v_call: TRBV5-6
cdr3_aa: CASSLGLAATDTQYF
cdr3_nt: TGTGCCAGCAGCTTGGGTCTAGCGGCCACAGATACGCAGTATTTT

d_call: -
cdr3_length: 13
j_call: TRBJ2-7
clone_size: many
v_call: TRBV20-1
cdr3_aa: CSAGRRLDYEQYF
cdr3_nt: TGCAGTGCTGGGAGGCGGCTGGACTACGAGCAGTACTTC

d_call: -
cdr3_length: 13
j_call: TRBJ2-5
clone_size: many
v_call: TRBV5-1
cdr3_aa: CASSFDRGETQYF
cdr3_nt: TGCGCCAGCAGCTTTGACAGAGGGGAGACCCAGTACTTC

d_call: -
cdr3_length: 15
j_call: TRBJ2-2
clone_size: many
v_call: TRBV29-1
cdr3_aa: CSVSSVGQNTGELFF
cdr3_nt: TGCAGCGTCTCCTCGGTGGGGCAGAACACCGGGGAGCTGTTTTTT

d_call: -
cdr3_length: 17
j_call: TRBJ2-1
clone_size: many
v_call: TRBV9
cdr3_aa: CASSVRLTLSSYNEQFF
cdr3_nt: TGTGCCAGCAGCGTAAGATTGACATTAAGCTCCTACAATGAGCAGTTCTTC

d_call: -
cdr3_length: 11
j_call: TRBJ1-4
clone_size: many
v_call: TRBV12-3/TRBV12-4
cdr3_aa: CAIRVHEKLFF
cdr3_nt: TGTGCCATTCGGGTACATGAAAAACTGTTTTTT

d_call: -
cdr3_length: 12
j_call: TRBJ2-3
clone_size: many
v_call: TRBV6-6
cdr3_aa: CASTEVTDTQYF
cdr3_nt: TGTGCCAGCACAGAAGTCACAGATACGCAGTATTTT

d_call: -
cdr3_length: 13
j_call: TRBJ2-7
clone_size: many
v_call: TRBV20-1
cdr3_aa: CSARDGQGGVQHF
cdr3_nt: TGCAGTGCTAGGGACGGACAGGGAGGGGTACAGCACTTC

d_call: -
cdr3_length: 16
j_call: TRBJ1-4
clone_size: many
v_call: TRBV20-1
cdr3_aa: CMAVGSRGHGGEKLFF
cdr3_nt: TGCATGGCCGTCGGCAGTCGGGGGCACGGGGGCGAAAAACTGTTTTTT

d_call: TRBD2
cdr3_length: 13
j_call: TRBJ2-3
clone_size: few
v_call: TRBV6-1
cdr3_aa: CAISGQGGDTQYF
cdr3_nt: TGTGCGATCTCCGGTCAGGGAGGGGATACGCAGTATTTT

d_call: -
cdr3_length: 13
j_call: TRBJ1-1
clone_size: many
v_call: TRBV20-1
cdr3_aa: CSITGGKFTEAFF
cdr3_nt: TGCAGTATCACCGGGGGAAAGTTCACTGAAGCTTTCTTT

d_call: -
cdr3_length: 15
j_call: TRBJ1-6
clone_size: many
v_call: TRBV12-3/TRBV12-4
cdr3_aa: CASSLSASYNSPLHF
cdr3_nt: TGTGCCAGCAGCCTCAGCGCCTCCTATAATTCACCCCTCCACTTT